This entry describes one T cell receptor beta chain. Method: immunoSEQ multiplex PCR; TCRdb's copy keeps in-frame clones and lacks some. The sample shows 56,000 or so clones, 80% to 95% of them seen only once. This entry belongs to a study of T cell changes during pregnancy in multiple sclerosis. The germline V gene has CDR1 SGHNT and CDR2 YYREEE (reference sequence). The CDR3 totals 17 residues. The ends lost 3 bases at V and 2 bases at J; junction bases unmatched: 7. V is TRBV5-4 and J is TRBJ2-1, with 11 bases fitting TRBD2. This receptor was identified in a female donor with multiple sclerosis, enrolled in a pregnancy study. Sequences were derived from CD4+ T cells from peripheral blood mononuclear cells, sampled in the third trimester of pregnancy. The CDR3: CASSSEFSGRAYNEQFF. The CDR3 coding sequence is TGTGCCAGCAGCTCGGAGTTTAGCGGGAGGGCCTACAATGAGCAGTTCTTC. Full variable domain (missing parts from reference TRBV5-4 and TRBJ2-1): ETGVTQSPTHLIKTRGQQVTLRCSSQSGHNTVSWYQQALGQGPQFIFQYYREEENGRGNFPPRFSGLQFPNYSSELNVNALELDDSALYLCASSSEFSGRAYNEQFFGPGTRLTVL.